The source of this T cell receptor beta chain is a study of post-analysis software for immune sequencing data. Findings and limits, study-wide: Controls had lower frequencies than patients of a handful of TRBV segments, which included TRBV5-6, TRBV5-1 and TRBV20-1.

Turning to this clonotype: No antigen is known for it.

Carried by the TCR beta cDNA libraries were unique molecular identifiers. When roughly 0.9 to 10 million T cells were used, they gave approximately 530,000 cDNA molecules. Using its own MiXCR run on the PCR reads, TCRdb lists one record per CDR3 protein. Of around 260,000 distinct CDR3 sequences in the sample, 30% to 45% were seen once. The V gene lost 2 bases and the J gene lost 2 bases, with 5 bases spanning the gap. CDR3 length: 13 amino acids. CDR1 and CDR2 (germline): MNHNS, SASEGT. This receptor was identified in a girl between 5 and 17 years old with multiple sclerosis. Material: blood. The J gene is TRBJ2-3, the V gene TRBV6-1; D ambiguous. CDR3 sequence: CASSETYTDTQYF. Here the CDR3 DNA reads TGTGCCAGCAGTGAAACCTACACAGATACGCAGTATTTT.